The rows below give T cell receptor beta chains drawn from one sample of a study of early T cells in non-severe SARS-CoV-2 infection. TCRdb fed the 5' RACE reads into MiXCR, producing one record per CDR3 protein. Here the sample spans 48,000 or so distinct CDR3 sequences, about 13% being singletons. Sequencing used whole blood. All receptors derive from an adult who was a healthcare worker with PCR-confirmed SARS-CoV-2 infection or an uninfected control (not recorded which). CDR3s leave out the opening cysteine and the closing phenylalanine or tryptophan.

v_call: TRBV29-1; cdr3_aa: SVQGDQETQY
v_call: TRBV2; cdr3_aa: ASSEGLGLAGEGDEQF
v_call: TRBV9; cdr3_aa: ASSAGTFGEQY
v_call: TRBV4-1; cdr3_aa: ASSQADDMDQQY
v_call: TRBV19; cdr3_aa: ASRRQGATWGYT
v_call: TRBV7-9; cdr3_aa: ASSLKRGGTDTQY
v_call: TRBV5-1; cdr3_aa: ASSLPSGGRSSYNEQF
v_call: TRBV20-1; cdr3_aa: SSPGAGTEAF
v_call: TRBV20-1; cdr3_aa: SARHRGGGGNTIY
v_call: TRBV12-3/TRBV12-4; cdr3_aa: ASSRVANTEAF
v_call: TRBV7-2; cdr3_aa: ASSPRRGAGNEQF
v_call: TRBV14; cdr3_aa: ASSQGQVYGYT
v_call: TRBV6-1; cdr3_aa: ASSDEVTGANVLT
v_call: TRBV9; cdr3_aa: ASSVLPSEETQY
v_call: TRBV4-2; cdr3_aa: ASRRLGQGDGGELF
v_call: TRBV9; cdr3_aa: ASSADRMNTEAF
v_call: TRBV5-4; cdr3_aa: ASTDGGHGPNGYT
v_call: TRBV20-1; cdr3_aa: SARGTAEQY
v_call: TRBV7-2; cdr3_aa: ASSFQVNTEAF
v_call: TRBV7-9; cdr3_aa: VSSLEQAAFEQY
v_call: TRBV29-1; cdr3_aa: SLTGGGTEAF
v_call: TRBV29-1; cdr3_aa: SVLGVRAYEQY
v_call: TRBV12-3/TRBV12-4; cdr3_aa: ASSLATGTNEKLF
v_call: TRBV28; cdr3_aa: ASIGSYGYT
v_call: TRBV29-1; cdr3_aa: SVSESTDTQY
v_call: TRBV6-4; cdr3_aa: ASSNRDQAEQY
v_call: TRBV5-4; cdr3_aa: ASSPGLPQREQY
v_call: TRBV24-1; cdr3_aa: ATSGLAGNEQF
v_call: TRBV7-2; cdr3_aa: ASSLGGRSIY
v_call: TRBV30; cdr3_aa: AWRRQGLNTEAF
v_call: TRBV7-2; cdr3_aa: ASSSFLYEQY
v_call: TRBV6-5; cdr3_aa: ASSYSKLAGAHEQF
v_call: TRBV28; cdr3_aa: ASSLPSWTPFYEQY
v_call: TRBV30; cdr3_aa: ACRAYPYEQY
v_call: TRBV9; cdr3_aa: ASSVGISGSSGELF
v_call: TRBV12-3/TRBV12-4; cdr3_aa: ASSLVSTGELF
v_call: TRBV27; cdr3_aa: ASLLNGAAYEQY
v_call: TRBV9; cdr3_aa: ASTADGSTDTQY
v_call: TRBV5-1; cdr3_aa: ASSQGPQSSNTEAF
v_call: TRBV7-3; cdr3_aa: ASSRTGNSGNTIY
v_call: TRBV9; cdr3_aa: ASSGFVGGSLS
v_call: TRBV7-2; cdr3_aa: ASSFNKGRLETQY